This TCR beta chain is drawn from a study of cytotoxic CD8 clonotypes in ibrutinib-treated CLL. Assay used: immunoSEQ multiplex PCR; TCRdb lists only in-frame clones, some missing. The sample carries around 70,000 clones, 80% recorded once. Germline values: CDR1 DFQATT, CDR2 SNEGSKA (reference sequence). The CDR3 has 11 residues. The V end was cut by 8 bases, the J end by 8 bases, with 12 bases between. The origin of this receptor is a human donor with chronic lymphocytic leukemia. Sequenced material: PBMCs, taken at disease progression, from a patient treated with ibrutinib. The V call is TRBV20-1, the J call TRBJ1-4, with D possibly TRBD1 on 6 matching bases. The CDR3 spells CSPDRIEKLFF. For the CDR3, the DNA is TGCAGTCCGGACAGAATCGAAAAACTGTTTTTT.